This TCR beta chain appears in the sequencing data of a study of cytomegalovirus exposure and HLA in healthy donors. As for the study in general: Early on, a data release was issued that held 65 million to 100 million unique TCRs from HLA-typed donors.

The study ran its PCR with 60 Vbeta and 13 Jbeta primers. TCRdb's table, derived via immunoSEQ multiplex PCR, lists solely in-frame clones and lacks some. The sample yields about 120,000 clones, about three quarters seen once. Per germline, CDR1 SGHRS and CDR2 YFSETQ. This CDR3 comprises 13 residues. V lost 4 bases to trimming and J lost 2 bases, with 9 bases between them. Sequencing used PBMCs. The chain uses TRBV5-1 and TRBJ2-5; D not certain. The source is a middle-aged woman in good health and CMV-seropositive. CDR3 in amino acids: CASSPAGQETQYF. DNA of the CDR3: TGCGCCAGCAGCCCGGCCGGGCAAGAGACCCAGTACTTC.